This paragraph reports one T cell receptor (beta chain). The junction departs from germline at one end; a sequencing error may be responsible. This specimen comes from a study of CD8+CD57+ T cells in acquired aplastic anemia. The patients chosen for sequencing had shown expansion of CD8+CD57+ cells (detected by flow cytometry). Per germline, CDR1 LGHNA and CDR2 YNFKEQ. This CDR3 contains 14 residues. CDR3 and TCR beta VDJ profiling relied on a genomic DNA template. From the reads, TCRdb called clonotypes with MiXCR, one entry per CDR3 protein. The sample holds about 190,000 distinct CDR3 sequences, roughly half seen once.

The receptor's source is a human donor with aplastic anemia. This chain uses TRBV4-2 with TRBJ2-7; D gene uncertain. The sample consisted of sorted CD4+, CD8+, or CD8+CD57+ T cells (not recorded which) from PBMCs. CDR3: CASSRSGASYDQYF. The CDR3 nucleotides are TGTGCCAGCAGCCGGTCAGGCGCCTCCTACGATCAGTACTTC.